This T cell receptor (beta chain) derives from a study of blood T cell repertoires in COVID-19. Looking at the study overall: What the recovered Cohort 3 donors had was two negative PCRs, clearance, or symptom resolution. COVID-19 samples collected from the United States, Italy and Spain covered acute and convalescent phases.

Participant-given clinical history determined each cohort assignment. Original analysis: From reference gene primer amplification, estimates of nucleated cell counts were derived. Sequencing was performed with immunoSEQ multiplex PCR; in TCRdb, only in-frame clones are kept and a portion is missing. For V, J and clone size, that table is used; D and trimming come from the DNA. The sample gives fewer than 350,000 clones, 85% to 90% of which show up once; 2% to 2.5% is in the top ten. The sample taken for sequencing was PBMCs or T cells enriched from blood (not recorded which). The source is a woman aged 60-75 years in a cohort exposed to, infected with or recovered from COVID-19 (not recorded which).

CDR3 sequence: CASSPRRGYGYTF. CDR3 nucleotides: TGTGCCAGCAGTCCCCGCAGGGGCTATGGCTACACCTTC. The rearrangement links TRBV27 to TRBJ1-2, with D maybe TRBD1 (6 bases). Trimming took off 5 bases at V and 4 bases at J, with 11 bases between the two ends. CDR3 length: 13 amino acids. CDR1 and CDR2 from the germline V gene are MNHEY and SMNVEV (reference sequence).